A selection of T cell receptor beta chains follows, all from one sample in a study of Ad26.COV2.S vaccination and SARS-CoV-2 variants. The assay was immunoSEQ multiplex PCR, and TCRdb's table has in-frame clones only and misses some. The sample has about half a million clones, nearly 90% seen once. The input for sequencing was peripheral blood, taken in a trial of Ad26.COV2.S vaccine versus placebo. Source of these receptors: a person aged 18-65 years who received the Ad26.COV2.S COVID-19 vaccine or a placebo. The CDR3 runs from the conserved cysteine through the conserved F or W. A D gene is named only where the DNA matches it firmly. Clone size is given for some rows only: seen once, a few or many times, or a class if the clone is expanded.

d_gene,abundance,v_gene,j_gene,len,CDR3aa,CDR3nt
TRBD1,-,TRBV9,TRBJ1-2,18,CASSKTRDRSPDPYGYTF,TGTGCCAGCAGCAAGACCCGGGACAGATCCCCTGACCCCTATGGCTACACCTTC
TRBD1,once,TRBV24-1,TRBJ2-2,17,CATSGNYRGLNTGELFF,TGTGCCACCAGTGGTAATTACAGGGGGCTAAACACCGGGGAGCTGTTTTTT
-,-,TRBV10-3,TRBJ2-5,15,CAISAAGQGKETQYF,TGTGCCATCAGTGCCGCAGGACAAGGAAAAGAGACCCAGTACTTC
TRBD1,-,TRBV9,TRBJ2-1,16,CASSPSRDRVGNEQFF,TGTGCCAGCAGCCCGAGCCGGGACAGGGTGGGCAATGAGCAGTTCTTC
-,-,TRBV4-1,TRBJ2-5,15,CASSQVGLGAETQYF,TGCGCCAGCAGCCAAGTTGGACTTGGGGCAGAGACCCAGTACTTC
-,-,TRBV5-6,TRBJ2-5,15,CASSLVWGRQETQYF,TGTGCCAGCAGCTTGGTTTGGGGAAGACAAGAGACCCAGTACTTC
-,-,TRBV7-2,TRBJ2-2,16,CASSPQLQAVSGELFF,TGTGCCAGCAGCCCCCAACTCCAGGCTGTATCCGGGGAGCTGTTTTTT
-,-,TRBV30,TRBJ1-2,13,CAWSIRGYDGYTF,TGTGCCTGGAGTATCCGGGGTTACGATGGCTACACCTTC
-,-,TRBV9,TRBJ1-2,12,CASSVTNYGYTF,TGTGCCAGCAGCGTTACCAACTATGGCTACACCTTC
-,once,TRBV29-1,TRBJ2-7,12,CSALFGRAEQYF,TGCAGCGCCTTGTTTGGTAGGGCCGAGCAGTACTTC
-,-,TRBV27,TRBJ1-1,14,CASRKSGGNTEAFF,TGTGCCAGCAGAAAATCGGGGGGGAACACTGAAGCTTTCTTT
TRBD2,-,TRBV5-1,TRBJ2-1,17,CASSFGTSGRAQGEQFF,TGCGCCAGCAGCTTCGGGACTAGCGGGAGGGCCCAAGGTGAGCAGTTCTTC
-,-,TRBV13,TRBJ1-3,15,CASSSNPGLSNTIYF,TGTGCCAGCAGCTCTAACCCGGGACTCTCTAACACCATATATTTT
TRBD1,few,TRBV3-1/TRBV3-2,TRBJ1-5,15,CASSLRQGRNQPQHF,TGTGCCAGCAGCCTTAGACAGGGGCGCAATCAGCCCCAGCATTTT